This entry features one T cell receptor beta chain sequence. Antigen: not known. Germline V gene sequence: CDR1 SGHTA, CDR2 FQGNSA. V dropped 6 bases and J dropped 7; count of bases not matched to a gene: 16. There are 16 residues in the CDR3. This sample is drawn from a study of response to subunit inactivated influenza vaccine. MiXCR was run by TCRdb on the RT-PCR reads, yielding one entry per CDR3 protein. The sample lists hundreds of thousands of distinct CDR3 sequences; about 25% were seen once. Whole-study results and caveats: The authors suggested that few new T cells are recruited per seasonal influenza vaccination.

The clonotype comes from a man in his forties or fifties who received an inactivated influenza vaccine. The sample in question was CD4+ T cells sorted from PBMCs, obtained less than 6 days after vaccination. This chain uses TRBV7-2 with TRBJ2-3, with TRBD2 identical over 7 bases. CDR3 nucleotide sequence: TGTGCCAGCAGGGCTAGACTAGCCCGAACAGGATATACGCAGTATTTT. This codes for CASRARLARTGYTQYF.